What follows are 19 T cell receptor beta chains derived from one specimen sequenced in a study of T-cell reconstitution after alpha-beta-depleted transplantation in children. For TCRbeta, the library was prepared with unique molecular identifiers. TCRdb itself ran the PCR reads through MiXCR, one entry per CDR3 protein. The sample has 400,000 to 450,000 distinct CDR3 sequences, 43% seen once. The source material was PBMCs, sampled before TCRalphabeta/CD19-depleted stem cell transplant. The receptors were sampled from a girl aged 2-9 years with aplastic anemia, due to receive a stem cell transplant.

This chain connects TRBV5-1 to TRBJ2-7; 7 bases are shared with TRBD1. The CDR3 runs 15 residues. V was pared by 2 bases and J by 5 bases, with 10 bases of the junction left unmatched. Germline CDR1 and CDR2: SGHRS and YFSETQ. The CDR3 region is CASSFSTGLINEQYF. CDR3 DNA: TGCGCCAGCAGCTTTTCGACAGGGCTAATTAACGAGCAGTACTTC.

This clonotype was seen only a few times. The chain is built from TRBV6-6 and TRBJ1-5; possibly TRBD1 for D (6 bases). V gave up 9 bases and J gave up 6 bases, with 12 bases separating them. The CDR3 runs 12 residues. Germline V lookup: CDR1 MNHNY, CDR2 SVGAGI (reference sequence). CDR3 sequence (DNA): TGTGCCAGTTGGGGGGCGGGTCAGCCCCAGCATTTT. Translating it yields CASWGAGQPQHF.

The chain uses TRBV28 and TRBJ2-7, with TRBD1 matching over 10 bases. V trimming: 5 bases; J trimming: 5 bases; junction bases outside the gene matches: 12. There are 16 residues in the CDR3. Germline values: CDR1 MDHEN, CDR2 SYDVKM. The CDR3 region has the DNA TGTGCCAGCAGTATTAGGACAGGGGGAGGGTACGACGAGCAGTACTTC. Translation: CASSIRTGGGYDEQYF. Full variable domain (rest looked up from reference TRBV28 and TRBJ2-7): DVKVTQSSRYLVKRTGEKVFLECVQDMDHENMFWYRQDPGLGLRLIYFSYDVKMKEKGDIPEGYSVSREKKERFSLILESASTNQTSMYLCASSIRTGGGYDEQYFGPGTRLTVT.

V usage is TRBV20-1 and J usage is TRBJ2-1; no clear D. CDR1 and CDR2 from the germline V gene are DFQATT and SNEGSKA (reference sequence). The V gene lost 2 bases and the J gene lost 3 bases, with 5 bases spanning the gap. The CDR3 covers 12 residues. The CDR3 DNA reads TGCAGTGCTAGATGGAACTACAATGAGCAGTTCTTC. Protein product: CSARWNYNEQFF.

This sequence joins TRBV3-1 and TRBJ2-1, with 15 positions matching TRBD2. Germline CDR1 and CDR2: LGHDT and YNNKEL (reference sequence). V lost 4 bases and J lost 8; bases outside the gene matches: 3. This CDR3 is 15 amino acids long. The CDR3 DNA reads TGTGCCAGCAGCCGGACTAGCGGGGGGGCCTATGAGCAGTTCTTC. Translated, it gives CASSRTSGGAYEQFF.

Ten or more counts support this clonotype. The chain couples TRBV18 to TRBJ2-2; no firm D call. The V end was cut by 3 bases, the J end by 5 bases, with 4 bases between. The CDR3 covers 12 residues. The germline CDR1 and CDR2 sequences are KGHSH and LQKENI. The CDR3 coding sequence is TGTGCCAGCTCACCCGCAACCGGGGAGCTGTTTTTT. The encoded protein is CASSPATGELFF.

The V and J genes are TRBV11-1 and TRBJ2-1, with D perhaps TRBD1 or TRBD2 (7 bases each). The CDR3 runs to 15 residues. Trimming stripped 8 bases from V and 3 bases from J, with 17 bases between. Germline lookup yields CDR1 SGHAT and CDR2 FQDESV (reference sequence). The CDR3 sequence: CASRSGGTVYNEQFF. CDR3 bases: TGTGCCAGCCGCTCCGGGGGGACAGTCTACAATGAGCAGTTCTTC.

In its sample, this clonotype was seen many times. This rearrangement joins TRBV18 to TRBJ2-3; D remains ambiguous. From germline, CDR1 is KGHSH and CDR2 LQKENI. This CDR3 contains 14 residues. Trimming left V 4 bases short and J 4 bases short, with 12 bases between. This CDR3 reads CASSLEYPADTQYF. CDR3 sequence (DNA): TGTGCCAGCTCACTCGAGTACCCGGCAGATACGCAGTATTTT.

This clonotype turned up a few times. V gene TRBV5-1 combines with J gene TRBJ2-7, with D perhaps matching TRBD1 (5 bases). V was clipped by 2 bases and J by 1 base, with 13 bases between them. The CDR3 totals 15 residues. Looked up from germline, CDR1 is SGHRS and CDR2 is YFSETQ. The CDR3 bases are TGCGCCAGCAGCTTCGCAGGGTTAGGGTCCTACGAGCAGTACTTC. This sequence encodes CASSFAGLGSYEQYF.

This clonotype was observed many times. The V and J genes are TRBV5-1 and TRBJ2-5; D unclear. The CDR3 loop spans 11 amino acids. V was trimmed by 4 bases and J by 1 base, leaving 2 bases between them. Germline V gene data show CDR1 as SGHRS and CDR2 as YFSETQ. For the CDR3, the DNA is TGCGCCAGCAGCACCCAAGAGACCCAGTACTTC. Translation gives CASSTQETQYF.

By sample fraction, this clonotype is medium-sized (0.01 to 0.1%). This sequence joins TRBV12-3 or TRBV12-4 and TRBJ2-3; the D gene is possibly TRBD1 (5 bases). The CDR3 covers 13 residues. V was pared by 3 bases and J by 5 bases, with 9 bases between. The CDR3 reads CASSLKGQDTQYF. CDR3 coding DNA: TGTGCCAGCAGTTTGAAGGGGCAAGATACGCAGTATTTT.

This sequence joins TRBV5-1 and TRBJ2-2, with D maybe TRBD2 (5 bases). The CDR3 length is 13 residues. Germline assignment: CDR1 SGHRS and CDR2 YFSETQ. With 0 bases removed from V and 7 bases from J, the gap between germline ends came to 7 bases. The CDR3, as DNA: TGCGCCAGCAGCTTGGACAGCGGCGGGGAGCTGTTTTTT. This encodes CASSLDSGGELFF.

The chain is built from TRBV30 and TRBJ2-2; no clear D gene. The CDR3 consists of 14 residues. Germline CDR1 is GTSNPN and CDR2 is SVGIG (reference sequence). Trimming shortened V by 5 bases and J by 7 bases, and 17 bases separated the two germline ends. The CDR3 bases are TGTGCCTGGGGACCGGGCCTCCTCGACGGGGAGCTGTTTTTT. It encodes CAWGPGLLDGELFF.

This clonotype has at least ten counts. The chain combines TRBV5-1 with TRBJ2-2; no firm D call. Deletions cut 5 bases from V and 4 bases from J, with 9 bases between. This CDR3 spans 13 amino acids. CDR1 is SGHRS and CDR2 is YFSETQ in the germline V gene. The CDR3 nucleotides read TGCGCCAGCAGTTTGACGGTCACCGGGGAGCTGTTTTTT. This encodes CASSLTVTGELFF.

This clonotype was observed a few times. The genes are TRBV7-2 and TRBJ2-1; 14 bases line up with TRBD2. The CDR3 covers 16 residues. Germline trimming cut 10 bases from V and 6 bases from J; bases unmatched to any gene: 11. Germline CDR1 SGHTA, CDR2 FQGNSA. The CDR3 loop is CATIRLAGGPVNEQFF. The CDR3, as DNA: TGTGCCACAATCCGACTAGCGGGAGGGCCCGTCAATGAGCAGTTCTTC.

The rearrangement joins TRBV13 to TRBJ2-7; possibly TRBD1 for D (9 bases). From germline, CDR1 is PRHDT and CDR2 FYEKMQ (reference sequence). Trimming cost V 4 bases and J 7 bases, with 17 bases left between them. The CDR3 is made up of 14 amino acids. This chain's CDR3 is CASSSGGTGWEQYF. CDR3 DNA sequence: TGTGCCAGCAGCTCGGGGGGGACAGGGTGGGAGCAGTACTTC.

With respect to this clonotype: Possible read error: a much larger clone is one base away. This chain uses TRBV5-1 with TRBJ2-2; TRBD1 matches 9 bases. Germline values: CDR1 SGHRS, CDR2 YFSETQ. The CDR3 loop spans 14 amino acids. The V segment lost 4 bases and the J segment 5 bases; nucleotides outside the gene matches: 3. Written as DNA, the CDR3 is TGCGCCAGCAGCGGCGGGACAGGGACCGGGGAGCTGTTTTTT. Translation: CASSGGTGTGELFF.

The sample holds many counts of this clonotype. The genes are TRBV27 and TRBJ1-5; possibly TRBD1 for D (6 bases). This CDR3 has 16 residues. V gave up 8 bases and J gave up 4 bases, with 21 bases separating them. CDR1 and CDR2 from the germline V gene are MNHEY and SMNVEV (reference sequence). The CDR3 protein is CASSRRLWGANQPQHF. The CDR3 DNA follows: TGTGCCAGCTCACGCCGCCTTTGGGGGGCGAATCAGCCCCAGCATTTT.

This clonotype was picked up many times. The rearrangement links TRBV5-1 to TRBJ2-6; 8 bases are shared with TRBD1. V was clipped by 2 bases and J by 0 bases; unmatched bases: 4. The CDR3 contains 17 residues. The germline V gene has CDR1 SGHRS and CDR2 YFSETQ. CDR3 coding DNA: TGCGCCAGCAGCTTACGGACAGGGAGCTCTGGGGCCAACGTCCTGACTTTC. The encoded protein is CASSLRTGSSGANVLTF.